What follows are 28 T cell receptor beta chains derived from one specimen sequenced in a study of cytomegalovirus exposure and HLA in healthy donors. 60 Vbeta and 13 Jbeta primers were used in PCR. Generated by immunoSEQ multiplex PCR, the TCRdb table keeps only in-frame clones and is missing some. The sample records roughly 180,000 clones, just under 85% being singletons. Material for sequencing was PBMCs. All receptors come from a girl under 18 in good health and CMV-seropositive.

The CDR3 here is CVAGRGDSPLHF. CDR3 DNA: TGTGTCGCGGGCAGGGGAGACTCACCCCTCCACTTT. J is TRBJ1-6 and V is TRBV30; D may be TRBD1 (6 bases). The CDR3 spans 12 residues. CDR1 GTSNPN and CDR2 SVGIG come from the germline V gene (reference sequence).

The rearrangement uses TRBV6-5 and TRBJ1-1, with a possible D match to TRBD1 (6 bases). Trimming shortened V by 6 bases and J by 4 bases, and 18 bases separated the two germline ends. The CDR3 covers 15 residues. Germline V lookup: CDR1 MNHEY, CDR2 SVGAGI. CDR3 protein: CASSKRQAISTEAFF. The CDR3 bases are TGTGCCAGCAGCAAGAGACAGGCTATCAGCACTGAAGCTTTCTTT.

The CDR3 nucleotides read TGTGCCACCCAGGGGGTTAGAGCGGGCAATGAGCAGTTCTTC. Amino acid sequence: CATQGVRAGNEQFF. The genes are TRBV2 and TRBJ2-1; perhaps TRBD1 as D (7 bases). The CDR3 covers 14 residues. The V end lost 10 bases, the J end lost 6 bases, and 19 bases lay between the germline ends. Germline assignment: CDR1 SNHLY and CDR2 FYNNEI.

The count of this clone is one. The chain is built from TRBV27 and TRBJ1-1; maybe TRBD1 (5 bases). Germline-derived CDR1 and CDR2 are MNHEY and SMNVEV (reference sequence). CDR3 size: 16 residues. The germline V and J ends were trimmed by 1 base and 1 base, with 13 bases remaining between them. CDR3 sequence reads: CASSLYSRGQNTEAFF. The CDR3 region has the DNA TGTGCCAGCAGTTTATACAGTAGGGGCCAGAACACTGAAGCTTTCTTT.

The chain couples TRBV6-5 to TRBJ1-2; possible D gene TRBD1, 6 bases. V shed 6 bases and J shed 0 bases, with 14 bases lying between them. CDR1 and CDR2 (germline): MNHEY, SVGAGI. This CDR3 contains 15 residues. The CDR3 is CASSPDRFSNYGYTF. In DNA, the CDR3 is TGTGCCAGCAGCCCTGACAGGTTTTCTAACTATGGCTACACCTTC.

This clone appeared a single time. V is TRBV19 and J is TRBJ1-5, with TRBD1 as a possible D gene (6 bases). Germline CDR1 and CDR2: LNHDA and SQIVND (reference sequence). The V and J ends lost 4 bases and 7 bases respectively, with 8 bases between them. The length of the CDR3 is 12 residues. The CDR3 protein is CASSRDRQPQHF. CDR3 in DNA: TGTGCCAGTAGTAGAGACAGGCAGCCCCAGCATTTT.

This sequence joins TRBV7-9 and TRBJ1-4; TRBD1 aligns across 9 bases. Trimming took 1 base from V and 7 from J; bases not matched to a gene: 1. Germline V lookup: CDR1 SEHNR, CDR2 FQNEAQ (reference sequence). The CDR3 is 14 amino acids. This CDR3 is CASSLVGQGEKLFF. The CDR3 DNA reads TGTGCCAGCAGCTTAGTGGGACAGGGTGAAAAACTGTTTTTT.

V is TRBV5-1 and J is TRBJ1-1; maybe TRBD1 (5 bases). Trimming took 4 bases from V and 4 from J, leaving 14 bases between them. The CDR3 sequence is 14 residues long. Germline CDR1 reads SGHRS; CDR2 reads YFSETQ. The CDR3 coding sequence is TGCGCCAGCAGCCCGACGGGGGGGAGCACTGAAGCTTTCTTT. This encodes CASSPTGGSTEAFF.

The chain couples TRBV28 to TRBJ1-2, with D tentatively TRBD1 (6 bases). Germline CDR1 and CDR2: MDHEN and SYDVKM. The V end was cut by 2 bases, the J end by 2 bases, with 6 bases between. The CDR3 runs to 13 residues. The CDR3 nucleotides read TGTGCCAGCAGTTTAGGACAGAACTATGGCTACACCTTC. Residues: CASSLGQNYGYTF.

The rearrangement links TRBV19 to TRBJ2-1; D perhaps matches TRBD2 (5 bases). The CDR3 length is 12 residues. Deletions cut 9 bases from V and 9 bases from J, with 15 bases between. Germline values: CDR1 LNHDA, CDR2 SQIVND (reference sequence). The CDR3 nucleotides read TGTGCCAGCAACCCTAGCCTTGGTGAGCAGTTCTTC. As protein: CASNPSLGEQFF. Filled out from reference TRBV19 and TRBJ2-1, the complete variable domain reads DGGITQSPKYLFRKEGQNVTLSCEQNLNHDAMYWYRQDPGQGLRLIYYSQIVNDFQKGDIAEGYSVSREKKESFPLTVTSAQKNPTAFYLCASNPSLGEQFFGPGTRLTVL.

The chain couples TRBV4-2 to TRBJ2-5; D gene ambiguous. The J call could be wrong; TRBJ2-7 is a better fit for the DNA end. CDR1 and CDR2 (germline): LGHNA, YNFKEQ. This CDR3 spans 14 amino acids. CDR3 amino acids: CASSLRQASYEQYF. DNA for the CDR3: TGTGCCAGCAGCCTAAGACAAGCCTCCTACGAGCAGTACTTC.

The V gene is TRBV5-1, the J gene TRBJ1-1; 7 bases align to TRBD1. This CDR3 region has 14 residues. With 5 bases clipped from V and 1 base from J, the junction kept 5 bases outside the gene matches. From germline, CDR1 is SGHRS and CDR2 YFSETQ. The CDR3, as DNA: TGCGCCAGCAGACAGGGGAGTTGGAACACTGAAGCTTTCTTT. Residues: CASRQGSWNTEAFF.

The chain couples TRBV13 to TRBJ1-6; 10 nucleotides align to TRBD1. The germline gives CDR1 PRHDT, CDR2 FYEKMQ (reference sequence). CDR3 length: 15 amino acids. The trim removed 5 bases at V and 8 bases at J, leaving 6 bases unmatched. The chain's CDR3 is CASSLDRGLDSPLHF. CDR3 nucleotides: TGTGCCAGCAGCCTAGACAGGGGGCTTGATTCACCCCTCCACTTT.

V and J are TRBV11-3 and TRBJ2-7, with 8 nucleotides matching TRBD1. Germline V gives CDR1 SGHNT, CDR2 YENEEA. V gave up 6 bases and J gave up 7 bases; unmatched junction bases: 8. This CDR3 spans 13 amino acids. DNA of the CDR3: TGTGCCAGCAGATCCAGACAGGGGTGGGAGCAGTACTTC. This codes for CASRSRQGWEQYF.

The rearrangement joins TRBV19 to TRBJ2-1; D might be TRBD2 (7 bases). The CDR3 has 16 residues. The ends were cut back, 9 bases at V and 4 bases at J, with 22 bases in the middle. CDR1 and CDR2 (germline): LNHDA, SQIVND (reference sequence). The CDR3 nucleotides read TGTGCCAGCCTTGGTGGGGGGGCAGTGGGATACAATGAGCAGTTCTTC. Translating it yields CASLGGGAVGYNEQFF.

This chain links TRBV7-6 with TRBJ1-5; 9 nucleotides line up with TRBD1. CDR1 and CDR2 (germline): SGHVS, FNYEAQ. V lost 1 base and J lost 7; bases outside the gene matches: 5. The CDR3 totals 15 residues. The CDR3 here is CASSLEQGAWQPQHF. DNA of the CDR3: TGTGCCAGCAGCTTAGAACAGGGGGCCTGGCAGCCCCAGCATTTT.

This sequence joins TRBV2 and TRBJ2-1; TRBD1 is a possible D gene (6 bases). The CDR3 has 13 amino acids. The germline V gene encodes CDR1 SNHLY and CDR2 FYNNEI. V was shortened by 10 bases and J by 5 bases, with 15 bases between the two germline ends. The CDR3 loop is CAIFRQADNEQFF. The CDR3 nucleotides read TGTGCCATCTTTAGACAGGCTGACAATGAGCAGTTCTTC.

This clone was recorded a few times. V usage is TRBV6-6 and J usage is TRBJ1-1; 7 bases line up with TRBD1. V shed 0 bases, J shed 4 bases, and the junction held 2 bases outside the gene matches. The CDR3 is 14 residues long. CDR1 is MNHNY, CDR2 SVGAGI, per germline (reference sequence). Here the CDR3 reads CASSYSAGGTEAFF. The CDR3 nucleotides read TGTGCCAGCAGTTACTCGGCAGGGGGCACTGAAGCTTTCTTT.

This chain connects TRBV6-1 to TRBJ1-3; D is unclear. Germline CDR1 and CDR2: MNHNS and SASEGT. The V gene lost 3 bases and the J gene lost 1 base, with 13 bases spanning the gap. This CDR3 spans 16 amino acids. Written as DNA, the CDR3 is TGTGCCAGCAGTGATTTTGGGAGACTGTCTGGAAACACCATATATTTT. Its protein is CASSDFGRLSGNTIYF.

The CDR3, as DNA: TGTGCTAGTGCCTTACAGGGGTCGGATGAAGCTTTCTTT. It translates to CASALQGSDEAFF. V gene TRBV12-5 combines with J gene TRBJ1-1; 7 bases fit TRBD1. Per the germline V gene, CDR1 is LGHNT and CDR2 is FRNRAP. The V gene end was trimmed by 7 bases and the J gene end by 7 bases; junction bases not matched to a gene: 9. The CDR3 contains 13 residues.

The V gene is TRBV27, the J gene TRBJ1-5, with D hard to call. The V end was cut by 0 bases, the J end by 4 bases, with 7 bases between. The CDR3 covers 14 residues. Germline CDR1 MNHEY, CDR2 SMNVEV (reference sequence). DNA for the CDR3: TGTGCCAGCAGTTTATCGTCGGAGAATCAGCCCCAGCATTTT. Translating gives CASSLSSENQPQHF.

CDR3 in DNA: TGTGCCAGCAAGGCCCCGGGGGGACCTTTCTACGAGCAGTACTTC. This translates into CASKAPGGPFYEQYF. The rearrangement uses TRBV2 and TRBJ2-5, with TRBD2 matching over 7 bases. The DNA end is more similar to TRBJ2-7, so the J call may be wrong. Per germline, CDR1 SNHLY and CDR2 FYNNEI. This CDR3 has 15 amino acids.

This rearrangement joins TRBV18 to TRBJ1-1; 8 bases align to TRBD1. Unmatched junction bases numbered 10, after V lost 4 bases and J lost 6 bases. Germline V gene lookup returns CDR1 KGHSH and CDR2 LQKENI. The CDR3 runs 15 residues. The CDR3 region is CASSLDRLQGAEAFF. CDR3 sequence (DNA): TGTGCCAGCTCACTTGACCGCCTACAGGGGGCTGAAGCTTTCTTT. The full variable domain, rest sourced from reference TRBV18 and TRBJ1-1, is NAGVMQNPRHLVRRRGQEARLRCSPMKGHSHVYWYRQLPEEGLKFMVYLQKENIIDESGMPKERFSAEFPKEGPSILRIQQVVRGDSAAYFCASSLDRLQGAEAFFGQGTRLTVV.

This clone was counted between two and nine times. The V call is TRBV12-5, the J call TRBJ2-7, with a tentative D call TRBD1 (5 bases). CDR3 length equals 17 residues. CDR1 is LGHNT and CDR2 is FRNRAP in the germline V gene. V was trimmed by 0 bases and J by 2 bases, leaving 17 bases between them. CDR3 nucleotide sequence: TGTGCTAGTGGTTTGGTATTTAAGCCCCTGGGGCCCTACGAGCAGTACTTC. Translation gives CASGLVFKPLGPYEQYF.

This chain links TRBV6-5 with TRBJ1-3; 7 positions agree with TRBD1. This CDR3 comprises 14 residues. Germline V gene sequence: CDR1 MNHEY, CDR2 SVGAGI. The ends lost 6 bases at V and 2 bases at J; junction bases unmatched: 4. In DNA form, the CDR3 reads TGTGCCAGCAGCTACGGGACAGCTGGAAACACCATATATTTT. Its translation is CASSYGTAGNTIYF.

The V call is TRBV30, the J call TRBJ1-1, with TRBD1 identical over 7 bases. The V gene end was trimmed by 5 bases and the J gene end by 6 bases; junction bases not matched to a gene: 6. Germline V gives CDR1 GTSNPN, CDR2 SVGIG (reference sequence). The CDR3 consists of 12 residues. The CDR3 here is CAWGDRAPEAFF. The DNA for the CDR3 is TGTGCCTGGGGAGACAGGGCTCCTGAAGCTTTCTTT.

The chain is built from TRBV5-4 and TRBJ2-5, with D perhaps matching TRBD2 (6 bases). The germline V gene encodes CDR1 SGHNT and CDR2 YYREEE (reference sequence). V gave up 0 bases and J gave up 4 bases, with 10 bases separating them. The length of the CDR3 is 14 residues. The CDR3 here is CASSLDRAGETQYF. The CDR3 bases are TGTGCCAGCAGCTTGGATCGAGCGGGAGAGACCCAGTACTTC.

V usage is TRBV7-6 and J usage is TRBJ1-1; D unclear. This CDR3 comprises 14 residues. Germline CDR1 is SGHVS and CDR2 is FNYEAQ. Trimming left V 5 bases short and J 0 bases short, with 10 bases between. The CDR3 coding sequence is TGTGCCAGCAGCCCGAGGGAACTGAACACTGAAGCTTTCTTT. Translated: CASSPRELNTEAFF.